The 22 T cell receptor beta chains below all came from one sample that was sequenced in a study of control samples from healthy donors and cancer patients. This table comes from immunoSEQ multiplex PCR, and its TCRdb copy is limited to in-frame clones, with some not included. The table shows 78,000 or so clones, with more than 75% occurring only once. Material: blood. The receptors come from a woman in her 50s in good health.

This clone qualifies as medium-sized. J is TRBJ1-5 and V is TRBV18, with 9 bases fitting TRBD1. Germline V gene lookup returns CDR1 KGHSH and CDR2 LQKENI. This CDR3 comprises 17 residues. Unmatched junction bases numbered 12, after V lost 5 bases and J lost 4 bases. Here the CDR3 DNA reads TGTGCCAGCTCATCTTTACCGGGAGACAGGGGGAATCAGCCCCAGCATTTT. It encodes CASSSLPGDRGNQPQHF.

J is TRBJ2-1 and V is TRBV9; D remains unclear. Between the trimmed V and J ends, which lost 3 bases and 10 bases, there was a span of 20 bases. Germline values: CDR1 SGDLS, CDR2 YYNGEE. The CDR3 is made up of 15 amino acids. CDR3 in amino acids: CASSASLPLDSEQFF. The CDR3 region has the DNA TGTGCCAGCAGCGCCTCCCTCCCTCTCGATTCCGAGCAGTTCTTC.

This chain uses TRBV27 with TRBJ2-3; the match to TRBD2 covers 14 bases. This CDR3 is 17 amino acids long. V gave up 3 bases and J gave up 3 bases; unmatched junction bases: 5. The germline gives CDR1 MNHEY, CDR2 SMNVEV (reference sequence). The CDR3 protein is CASSLTGLAGATDTQYF. CDR3 bases: TGTGCCAGCAGTTTGACGGGACTAGCGGGAGCAACAGATACGCAGTATTTT.

This clone was seen a single time. The gene calls are TRBV18 and TRBJ2-3, with 7 bases matching TRBD1. V was pared by 0 bases and J by 5 bases, with 5 bases of the junction left unmatched. The CDR3 is 15 amino acids. Germline V gene data show CDR1 as KGHSH and CDR2 as LQKENI. In DNA form, the CDR3 reads TGTGCCAGCTCACCACCTAGGGGGCAGCGAGATACGCAGTATTTT. Its protein product is CASSPPRGQRDTQYF.

The chain is built from TRBV3-1 (or the pseudogene TRBV3-2) and TRBJ2-7, with a weak D call TRBD2 (6 bases). V lost 1 base and J lost 0, with 7 bases in between. This CDR3 has 14 amino acids. Germline values: CDR1 LGHDT, CDR2 YNNKEL (reference sequence). The CDR3: CASSQAGSSYEQYF. The CDR3, as DNA: TGTGCCAGCAGCCAAGCCGGGAGCTCCTACGAGCAGTACTTC.

The genes are TRBV25-1 and TRBJ2-3, with D perhaps matching TRBD2 (6 bases). V was trimmed by 6 bases and J by 2 bases, leaving 9 bases between them. Germline V gene sequence: CDR1 MGHDK, CDR2 SYGVNS. The length of the CDR3 is 13 residues. CDR3 nucleotides: TGTGCCAGCAGGGAGGGCCCCACAGATACGCAGTATTTT. Amino acids: CASREGPTDTQYF.

The CDR3 DNA follows: TGTGCCAGCAGTAAGGACATTAGCTCTGGAAACACCATATATTTT. Protein product: CASSKDISSGNTIYF. The genes are TRBV5-4 and TRBJ1-3; maybe TRBD1 (5 bases). This CDR3 region has 15 residues. V was pared by 5 bases and J by 0 bases, with 12 bases between. From germline, CDR1 is SGHNT and CDR2 YYREEE (reference sequence). Combining the CDR3 with reference TRBV5-4 and TRBJ1-3 gives the whole variable domain ETGVTQSPTHLIKTRGQQVTLRCSSQSGHNTVSWYQQALGQGPQFIFQYYREEENGRGNFPPRFSGLQFPNYSSELNVNALELDDSALYLCASSKDISSGNTIYFGEGSWLTVV.

This clone was detected only a few times. The CDR3 here is CASSLSEETQYF. CDR3 DNA: TGTGCCAGCAGCTTGTCCGAAGAGACCCAGTACTTC. V is TRBV11-1 and J is TRBJ2-5; D remains unclear. The ends were cut back, 3 bases at V and 3 bases at J, with 5 bases in the middle. In germline, CDR1 is SGHAT, CDR2 FQDESV (reference sequence). This CDR3 region has 12 residues.

The J gene is TRBJ1-6, the V gene TRBV9; no firm D call. The CDR3 has 13 amino acids. Looked up from germline, CDR1 is SGDLS and CDR2 is YYNGEE. V was shortened by 1 base and J by 6 bases, with 5 bases between the two germline ends. CDR3 in amino acids: CASSVSSNSPLHF. The CDR3 nucleotides are TGTGCCAGCAGCGTATCTTCTAATTCACCCCTCCACTTT. Supplemented by reference TRBV9 and TRBJ1-6, the full variable domain reads DSGVTQTPKHLITATGQRVTLRCSPRSGDLSVYWYQQSLDQGLQFLIQYYNGEERAKGNILERFSAQQFPDLHSELNLSSLELGDSALYFCASSVSSNSPLHFGNGTRLTVT.

The rearrangement uses TRBV7-9 and TRBJ2-1, with 8 positions matching TRBD2. Germline V gene sequence: CDR1 SEHNR, CDR2 FQNEAQ (reference sequence). The CDR3 sequence is 16 residues long. V shed 2 bases, J shed 0 bases, and the junction held 3 bases outside the gene matches. The CDR3 loop is CASSLNSGGSYNEQFF. CDR3 nucleotide sequence: TGTGCCAGCAGCTTAAACAGCGGGGGCTCCTACAATGAGCAGTTCTTC.

V is TRBV2 and J is TRBJ1-4; TRBD1 aligns across 9 bases. The CDR3 sequence is 14 residues long. With 7 bases clipped from V and 8 bases from J, the junction kept 8 bases outside the gene matches. Germline V gene data show CDR1 as SNHLY and CDR2 as FYNNEI. The chain's CDR3 is CASITDRGWEKLFF. The CDR3 bases are TGTGCCAGCATAACGGACAGGGGATGGGAAAAACTGTTTTTT.

The J gene is TRBJ2-7, the V gene TRBV7-9, with D tentatively TRBD2 (6 bases). Trimming left V 1 base short and J 7 bases short, with 14 bases between. Germline CDR1 SEHNR, CDR2 FQNEAQ (reference sequence). This CDR3 is built from 14 residues. CDR3 loop: CASSLGGGLEEQYF. The CDR3 DNA reads as TGTGCCAGCAGCTTAGGTGGGGGGTTGGAGGAGCAGTACTTC.

Notes on this clone: Other DNA sequences in the sample encode the same CDR3. The chain is built from TRBV18 and TRBJ1-1; D is undetermined. Germline V gene sequence: CDR1 KGHSH, CDR2 LQKENI. The V end lost 3 bases, the J end lost 3 bases, and 8 bases lay between the germline ends. This CDR3 spans 13 amino acids. This CDR3 is CASSPGRDTEAFF. Written as DNA, the CDR3 is TGTGCCAGCTCACCTGGCCGAGACACTGAAGCTTTCTTT.

This rearrangement joins TRBV11-2 to TRBJ2-1; 7 bases match TRBD2. The CDR3 totals 15 residues. V trimming: 1 base; J trimming: 6 bases; junction bases outside the gene matches: 6. In germline, CDR1 is SGHAT, CDR2 FQNNGV. CDR3 nucleotides: TGTGCCAGCAGCTTAGGCGTGACTAGCTCCAATGAGCAGTTCTTC. This gives the protein CASSLGVTSSNEQFF.

V gene TRBV10-3 combines with J gene TRBJ1-5; TRBD1 is a possible D gene (5 bases). CDR1 is ENHRY, CDR2 SYGVKD, per germline. There are 15 residues in the CDR3. Trimming cost V 2 bases and J 6 bases, with 14 bases left between them. In DNA, the CDR3 is TGTGCCATCAGTGAGGCGACGGGGGGGGGTCAGCCCCAGCATTTT. Translation: CAISEATGGGQPQHF.

This chain uses TRBV21-1 with TRBJ2-7; TRBD1 was called by the table and not checked on the DNA. TRBV21-1 is listed as a pseudogene. The CDR3 extends over 16 amino acids. The CDR3 reads CASSTVRGIIIDEQYF. The CDR3 region has the DNA TGTGCCAGCAGCACCGTGAGGGGGATTATCATCGACGAGCAGTACTTC.

The chain combines TRBV5-1 with TRBJ2-5; tentatively, D is TRBD2 (6 bases). The V gene's germline CDR1 is SGHRS and CDR2 YFSETQ. CDR3 size: 15 residues. The V end was cut by 1 base, the J end by 5 bases, with 15 bases between. CDR3 sequence: CASSLSVGSGETQYF. DNA for the CDR3: TGCGCCAGCAGCTTGAGCGTGGGGAGCGGGGAGACCCAGTACTTC.

The chain has TRBV3-1 (or the pseudogene TRBV3-2) and TRBJ1-2; D perhaps matches TRBD1 (6 bases). Between the trimmed V and J ends, which lost 0 bases and 5 bases, there was a span of 19 bases. CDR1 LGHDT and CDR2 YNNKEL come from the germline V gene (reference sequence). CDR3 length: 17 amino acids. CDR3 sequence (DNA): TGTGCCAGCAGCCAAGATGGGTTTGGACAGAGGCAATATGGCTACACCTTC. Translated: CASSQDGFGQRQYGYTF.

The chain employs TRBV19 and TRBJ1-5, with TRBD1 as a possible D gene (5 bases). Deletions cut 0 bases from V and 3 bases from J, with 12 bases between. The germline V gene has CDR1 LNHDA and CDR2 SQIVND (reference sequence). The CDR3 sequence is 16 residues long. The CDR3 sequence: CASSIEWGRDNQPQHF. The CDR3 DNA sequence: TGTGCCAGTAGTATAGAATGGGGGAGGGACAATCAGCCCCAGCATTTT.

This sequence joins TRBV27 and TRBJ2-7, with D maybe TRBD1 (5 bases). CDR3 length: 15 residues. Germline V gene lookup returns CDR1 MNHEY and CDR2 SMNVEV (reference sequence). V lost 5 bases and J 2 bases, leaving 16 bases between the germline ends. This CDR3 is CASSPRDLPTYEQYF. DNA for the CDR3: TGTGCCAGCAGTCCCAGGGATCTTCCTACCTACGAGCAGTACTTC.

This rearrangement joins TRBV7-2 to TRBJ2-1; D perhaps matches TRBD2 (5 bases). There are 13 residues in the CDR3. The germline CDR1 and CDR2 sequences are SGHTA and FQGNSA. V lost 2 bases to trimming and J lost 8 bases, with 10 bases between them. In DNA, the CDR3 is TGTGCCAGCAGCTTAAGTTTCGGGGATGAGCAGTTCTTC. Its protein is CASSLSFGDEQFF.

J is TRBJ1-1 and V is TRBV28, with D maybe TRBD1 (5 bases). Germline V gene lookup returns CDR1 MDHEN and CDR2 SYDVKM. The CDR3 runs 13 residues. V was cut by 3 bases and J by 11 bases, with 16 bases left in between. The DNA of the CDR3 is TGTGCCAGCAGTTTGTACACAGGTTCAGGGGCTTTCTTT. Protein: CASSLYTGSGAFF.